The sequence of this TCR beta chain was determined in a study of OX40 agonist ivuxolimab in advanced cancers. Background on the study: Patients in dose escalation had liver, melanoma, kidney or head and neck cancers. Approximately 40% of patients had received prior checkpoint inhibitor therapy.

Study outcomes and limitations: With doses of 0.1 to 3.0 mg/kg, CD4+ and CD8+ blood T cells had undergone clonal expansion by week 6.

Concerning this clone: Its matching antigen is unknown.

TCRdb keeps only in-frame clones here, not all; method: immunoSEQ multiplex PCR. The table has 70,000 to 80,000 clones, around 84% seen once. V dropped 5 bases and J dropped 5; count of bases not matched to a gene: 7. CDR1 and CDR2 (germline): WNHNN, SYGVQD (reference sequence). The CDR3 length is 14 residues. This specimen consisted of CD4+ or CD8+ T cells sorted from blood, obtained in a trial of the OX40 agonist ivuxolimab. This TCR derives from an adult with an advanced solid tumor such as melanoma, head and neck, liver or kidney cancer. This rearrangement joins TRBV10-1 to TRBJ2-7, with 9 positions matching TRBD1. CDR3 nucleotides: TGCGCCAGCAGTTTATCGGGACAGGGTAACGAGCAGTACTTC. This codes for CASSLSGQGNEQYF.